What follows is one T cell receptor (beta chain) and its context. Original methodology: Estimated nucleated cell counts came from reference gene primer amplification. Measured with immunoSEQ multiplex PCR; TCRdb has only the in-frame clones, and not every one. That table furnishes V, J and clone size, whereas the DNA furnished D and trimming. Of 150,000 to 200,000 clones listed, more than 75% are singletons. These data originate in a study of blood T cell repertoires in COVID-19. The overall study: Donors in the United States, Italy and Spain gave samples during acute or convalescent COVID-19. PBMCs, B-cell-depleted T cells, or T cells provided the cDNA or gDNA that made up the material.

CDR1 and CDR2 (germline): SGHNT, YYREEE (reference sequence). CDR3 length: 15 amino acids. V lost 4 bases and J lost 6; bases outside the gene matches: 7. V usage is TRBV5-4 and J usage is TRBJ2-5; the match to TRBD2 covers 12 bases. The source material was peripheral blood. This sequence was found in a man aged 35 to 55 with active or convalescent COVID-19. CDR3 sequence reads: CASSRQTSGSKTQYF. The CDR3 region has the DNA TGTGCCAGCAGCCGACAGACTAGCGGGAGTAAGACCCAGTACTTC. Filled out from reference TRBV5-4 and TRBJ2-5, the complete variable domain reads ETGVTQSPTHLIKTRGQQVTLRCSSQSGHNTVSWYQQALGQGPQFIFQYYREEENGRGNFPPRFSGLQFPNYSSELNVNALELDDSALYLCASSRQTSGSKTQYFGPGTRLLVL.